This T cell receptor beta chain was identified during a study of early T cells in non-severe SARS-CoV-2 infection. Study findings and constraints: VDJdb matching favored anti-spike CD8 responses, missing private and CD4 specificities.

Tagging with unique molecular identifiers was applied to individual cDNA molecules. TCRdb fed the 5' RACE reads into MiXCR, producing one record per CDR3 protein. The repertoire has about 86,000 distinct CDR3 sequences, approximately 14% of them found once; the top ten carry roughly 7%. This clonotype was detected ten times or more. The antigen is undetermined. The ends were cut back, 5 bases at V and 5 bases at J, with 21 bases in the middle. The germline V gene encodes CDR1 SGHAT and CDR2 FQNNGV. The length of the CDR3 is 16 residues. The genes are TRBV11-2 and TRBJ1-1; no reliable D call. The clonotype originates from an adult who was a healthcare worker with PCR-confirmed SARS-CoV-2 infection or an uninfected control (not recorded which). Sequencing used whole blood. In DNA form, the CDR3 reads TGTGCCAGCAGCCTCGAGACGAGGGATTTTTGGACTGAAGCTTTCTTT. Residues: CASSLETRDFWTEAFF.